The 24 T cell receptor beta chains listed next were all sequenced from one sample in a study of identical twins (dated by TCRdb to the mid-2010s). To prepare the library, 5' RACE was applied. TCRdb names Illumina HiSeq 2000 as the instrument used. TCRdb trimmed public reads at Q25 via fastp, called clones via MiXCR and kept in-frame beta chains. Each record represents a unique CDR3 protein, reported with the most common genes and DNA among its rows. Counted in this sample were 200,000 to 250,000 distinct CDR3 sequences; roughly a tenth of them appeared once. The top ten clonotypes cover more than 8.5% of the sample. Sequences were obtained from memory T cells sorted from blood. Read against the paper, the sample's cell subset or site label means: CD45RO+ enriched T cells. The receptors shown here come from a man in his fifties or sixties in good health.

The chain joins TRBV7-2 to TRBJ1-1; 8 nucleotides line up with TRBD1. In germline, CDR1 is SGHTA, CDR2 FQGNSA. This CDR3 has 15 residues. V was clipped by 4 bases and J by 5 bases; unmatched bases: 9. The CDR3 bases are TGTGCCAGCAGCTCCCGGACAGGGACGGGGACTGAAGCTTTCTTT. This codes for CASSSRTGTGTEAFF.

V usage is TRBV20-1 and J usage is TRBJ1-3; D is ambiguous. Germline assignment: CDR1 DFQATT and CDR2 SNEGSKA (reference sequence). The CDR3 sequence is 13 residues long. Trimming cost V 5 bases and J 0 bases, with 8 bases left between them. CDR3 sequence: CSARHNSGNTIYF. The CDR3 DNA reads TGCAGTGCTCGACATAACTCTGGAAACACCATATATTTT.

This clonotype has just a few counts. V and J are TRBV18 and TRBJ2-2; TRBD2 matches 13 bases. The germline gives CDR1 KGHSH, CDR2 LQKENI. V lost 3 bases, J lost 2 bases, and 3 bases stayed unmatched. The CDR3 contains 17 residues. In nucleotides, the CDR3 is TGTGCCAGCTCACCCTGGACTAGCGGGAGTAACACCGGGGAGCTGTTTTTT. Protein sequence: CASSPWTSGSNTGELFF. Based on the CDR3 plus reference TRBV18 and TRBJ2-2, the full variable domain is NAGVMQNPRHLVRRRGQEARLRCSPMKGHSHVYWYRQLPEEGLKFMVYLQKENIIDESGMPKERFSAEFPKEGPSILRIQQVVRGDSAAYFCASSPWTSGSNTGELFFGEGSRLTVL.

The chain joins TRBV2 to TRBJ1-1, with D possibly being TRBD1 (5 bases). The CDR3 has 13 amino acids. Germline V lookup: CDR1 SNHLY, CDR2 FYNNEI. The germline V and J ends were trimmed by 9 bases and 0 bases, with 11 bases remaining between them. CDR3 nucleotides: TGTGCCAGGGGGCCGACCCTGAACACTGAAGCTTTCTTT. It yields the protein CARGPTLNTEAFF.

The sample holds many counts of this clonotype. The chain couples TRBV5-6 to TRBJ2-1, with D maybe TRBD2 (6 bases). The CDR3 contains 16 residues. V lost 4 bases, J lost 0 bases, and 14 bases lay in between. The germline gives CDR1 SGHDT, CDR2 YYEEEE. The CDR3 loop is CASSARGVSSYNEQFF. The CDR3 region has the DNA TGTGCCAGCAGCGCGCGGGGAGTGAGCTCCTACAATGAGCAGTTCTTC.

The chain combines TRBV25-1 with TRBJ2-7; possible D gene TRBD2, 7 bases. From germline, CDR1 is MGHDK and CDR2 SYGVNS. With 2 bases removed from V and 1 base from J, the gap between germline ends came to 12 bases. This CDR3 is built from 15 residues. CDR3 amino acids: CASSEGGANSYEQYF. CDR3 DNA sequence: TGTGCCAGCAGTGAAGGGGGGGCTAATTCCTACGAGCAGTACTTC.

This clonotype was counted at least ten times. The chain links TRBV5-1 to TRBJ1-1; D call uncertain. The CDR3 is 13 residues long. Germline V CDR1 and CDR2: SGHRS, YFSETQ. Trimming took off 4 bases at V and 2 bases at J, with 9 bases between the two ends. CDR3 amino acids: CASSGSDNTEAFF. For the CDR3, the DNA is TGCGCCAGCAGCGGTTCGGATAACACTGAAGCTTTCTTT.

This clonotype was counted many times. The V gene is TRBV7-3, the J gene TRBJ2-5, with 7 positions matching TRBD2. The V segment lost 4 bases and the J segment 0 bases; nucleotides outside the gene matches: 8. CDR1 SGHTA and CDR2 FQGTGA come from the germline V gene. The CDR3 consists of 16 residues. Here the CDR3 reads CASSSSLAGHQETQYF. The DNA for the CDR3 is TGTGCCAGCAGCTCCTCCTTAGCGGGCCACCAAGAGACCCAGTACTTC.

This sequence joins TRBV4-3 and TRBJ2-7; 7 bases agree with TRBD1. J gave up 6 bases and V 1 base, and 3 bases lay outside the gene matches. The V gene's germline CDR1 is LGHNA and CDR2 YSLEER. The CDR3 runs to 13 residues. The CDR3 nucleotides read TGCGCCAGCAGCCAAGTGACAGGGACCGAGCAGTACTTC. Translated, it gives CASSQVTGTEQYF.

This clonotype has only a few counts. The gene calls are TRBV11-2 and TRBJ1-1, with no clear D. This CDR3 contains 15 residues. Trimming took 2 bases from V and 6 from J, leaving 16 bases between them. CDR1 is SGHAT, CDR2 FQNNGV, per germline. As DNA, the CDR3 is TGTGCCAGCAGCTTAAGGCTTTTCGGGGTGGCTGAAGCTTTCTTT. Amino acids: CASSLRLFGVAEAFF. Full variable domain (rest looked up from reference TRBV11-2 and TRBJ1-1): EAGVAQSPRYKIIEKRQSVAFWCNPISGHATLYWYQQILGQGPKLLIQFQNNGVVDDSQLPKDRFSAERLKGVDSTLKIQPAKLEDSAVYLCASSLRLFGVAEAFFGQGTRLTVV.

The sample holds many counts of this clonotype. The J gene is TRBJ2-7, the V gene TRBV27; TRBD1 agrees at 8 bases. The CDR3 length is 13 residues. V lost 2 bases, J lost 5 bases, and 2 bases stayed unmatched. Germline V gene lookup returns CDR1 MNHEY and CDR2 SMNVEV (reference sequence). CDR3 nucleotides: TGTGCCAGCAGTTTAAGACAGGGGAACGAGCAGTACTTC. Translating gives CASSLRQGNEQYF.

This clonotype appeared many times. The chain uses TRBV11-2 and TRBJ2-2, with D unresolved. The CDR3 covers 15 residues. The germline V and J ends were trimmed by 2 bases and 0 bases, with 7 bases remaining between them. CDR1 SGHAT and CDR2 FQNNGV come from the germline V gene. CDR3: CASSLTATNTGELFF. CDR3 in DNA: TGTGCCAGCAGCTTAACAGCAACGAACACCGGGGAGCTGTTTTTT.

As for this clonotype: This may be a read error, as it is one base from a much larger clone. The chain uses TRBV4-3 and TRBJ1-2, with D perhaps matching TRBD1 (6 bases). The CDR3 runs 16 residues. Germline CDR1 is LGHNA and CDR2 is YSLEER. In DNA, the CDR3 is TGCGCCAGCTGCCAAGTTCCGTCGGGGGCGCGGGATGGCTACACCTTC. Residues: CASCQVPSGARDGYTF.

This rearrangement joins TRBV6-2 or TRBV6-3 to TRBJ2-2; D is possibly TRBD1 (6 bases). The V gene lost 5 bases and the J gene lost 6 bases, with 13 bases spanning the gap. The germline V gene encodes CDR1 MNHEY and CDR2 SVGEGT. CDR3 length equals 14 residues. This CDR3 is CASSKQGIAGELFF. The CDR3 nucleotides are TGTGCCAGCAGTAAACAGGGTATCGCCGGGGAGCTGTTTTTT.

CDR3 residues: CATRGSSGANVLTF. In nucleotides, the CDR3 is TGTGCCACCAGGGGAAGCTCTGGGGCCAACGTCCTGACTTTC. The chain is built from TRBV15 and TRBJ2-6, with no clear D. Trimming cost V 6 bases and J 0 bases, with 6 bases left between them. Looked up from germline, CDR1 is LNHNV and CDR2 is YYDKDF (reference sequence). The length of the CDR3 is 14 residues.

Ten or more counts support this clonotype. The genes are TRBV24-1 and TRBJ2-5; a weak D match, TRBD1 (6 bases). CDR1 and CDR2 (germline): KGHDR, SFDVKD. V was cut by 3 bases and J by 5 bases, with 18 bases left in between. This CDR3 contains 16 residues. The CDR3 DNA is TGTGCCACCAGTGATGGGGCCTCTAAGGGGGAGGAGACCCAGTACTTC. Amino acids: CATSDGASKGEETQYF.

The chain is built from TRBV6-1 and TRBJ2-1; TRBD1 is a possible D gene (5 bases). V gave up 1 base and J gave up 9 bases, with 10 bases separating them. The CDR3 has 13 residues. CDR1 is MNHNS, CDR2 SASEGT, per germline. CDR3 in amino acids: CASSEGQLGEQFF. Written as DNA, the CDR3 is TGTGCCAGCAGTGAAGGACAGCTCGGTGAGCAGTTCTTC.

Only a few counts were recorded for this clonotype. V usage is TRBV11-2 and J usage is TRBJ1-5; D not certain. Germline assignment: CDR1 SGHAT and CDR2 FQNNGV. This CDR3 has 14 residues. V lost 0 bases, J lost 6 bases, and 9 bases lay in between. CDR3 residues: CASSLDGFTQPQHF. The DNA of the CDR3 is TGTGCCAGCAGCTTAGACGGGTTTACTCAGCCCCAGCATTTT.

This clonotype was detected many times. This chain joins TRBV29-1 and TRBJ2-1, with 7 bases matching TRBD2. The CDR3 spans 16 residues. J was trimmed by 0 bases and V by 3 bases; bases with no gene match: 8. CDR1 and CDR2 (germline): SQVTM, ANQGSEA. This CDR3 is CSVDGLAESSYNEQFF. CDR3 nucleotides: TGCAGCGTTGACGGGCTAGCGGAAAGCTCCTACAATGAGCAGTTCTTC.

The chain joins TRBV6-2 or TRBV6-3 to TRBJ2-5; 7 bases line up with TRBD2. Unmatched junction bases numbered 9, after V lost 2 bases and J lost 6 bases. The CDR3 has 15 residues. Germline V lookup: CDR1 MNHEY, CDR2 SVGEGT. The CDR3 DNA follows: TGTGCCAGCAGTTACACAAACGGGGGGAGCAAGACCCAGTACTTC. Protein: CASSYTNGGSKTQYF.

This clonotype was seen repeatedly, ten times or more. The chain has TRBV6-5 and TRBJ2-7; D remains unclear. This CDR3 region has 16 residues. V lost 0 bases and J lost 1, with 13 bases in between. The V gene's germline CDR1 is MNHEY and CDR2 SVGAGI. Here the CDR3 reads CASSYSLPLGSYEQYF. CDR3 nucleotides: TGTGCCAGCAGTTACTCCTTGCCTCTAGGATCCTACGAGCAGTACTTC.

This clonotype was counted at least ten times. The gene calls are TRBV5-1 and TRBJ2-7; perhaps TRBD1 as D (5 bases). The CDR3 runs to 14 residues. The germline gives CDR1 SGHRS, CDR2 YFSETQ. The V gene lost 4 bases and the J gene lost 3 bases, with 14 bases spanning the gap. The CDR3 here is CASSREARDYEQYF. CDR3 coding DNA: TGCGCCAGCAGCCGAGAGGCCAGGGACTACGAGCAGTACTTC.

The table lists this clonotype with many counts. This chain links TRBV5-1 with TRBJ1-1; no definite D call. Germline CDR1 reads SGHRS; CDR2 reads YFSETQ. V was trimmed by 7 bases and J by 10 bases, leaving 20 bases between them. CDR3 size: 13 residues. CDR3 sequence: CASSDPPGLGAFF. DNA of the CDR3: TGCGCCAGCTCGGACCCACCCGGTCTCGGAGCTTTCTTT.

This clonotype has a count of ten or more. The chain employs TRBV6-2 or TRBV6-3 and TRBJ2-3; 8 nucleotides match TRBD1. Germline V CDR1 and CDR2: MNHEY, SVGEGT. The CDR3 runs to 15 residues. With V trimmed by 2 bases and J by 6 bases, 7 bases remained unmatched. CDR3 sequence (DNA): TGTGCCAGCAGTTACGGACAGGGAGGAGGCGATACGCAGTATTTT. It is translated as CASSYGQGGGDTQYF.